This TCR beta chain is drawn from a study of T cell repertoires in cytomegalovirus infection. Study results and caveats: Across the ex vivo response, the dominant clonotypes were HLA-C-restricted CMV-specific TCR beta clonotypes.

Via MiXCR, TCRdb re-called the reads, giving one row per CDR3 protein. The sample has approximately 600,000 distinct CDR3 sequences, approximately 40% seen once. Turning to this clonotype: Its antigen is as yet unknown.

Trimming took 4 bases from V and 5 from J, leaving 11 bases between them. Germline assignment: CDR1 KGHDR and CDR2 SFDVKD. The CDR3 length is 14 residues. The specimen was cultured PBMCs, collected from culture after CMV antigen stimulation. This receptor was obtained from a human donor in good health (CMV status not recorded). Some clones in this sample may be carry-over from other donors' samples. The chain employs TRBV24-1 and TRBJ1-5; weak D call: TRBD1 (6 bases). The chain's CDR3 is CATSETDSDQPQHF. DNA of the CDR3: TGTGCCACCAGTGAAACGGACAGCGATCAGCCCCAGCATTTT.